Reported below is one T cell receptor beta chain. TCR beta sequencing covered blood CD8+ and CD4+ T cells. Random hexamers were used to reverse transcribe about 0.45 to 1 ug of RNA. Coverage of TCR beta CDR3 amplification by immunoSEQ multiplex PCR extended to 54 Vbeta and 13 Jbeta. TCRdb independently ran MiXCR on the immunoSEQ multiplex PCR reads; one entry per CDR3 protein. The sample lists 200,000 to 250,000 distinct CDR3 sequences; about 93% were seen once. The CDR3 spans 14 residues. The sample originates from a study of CD8 T cells in Susac syndrome. The clonotype comes from a human donor with multiple sclerosis. The rearrangement uses TRBV21-1 and TRBJ2-2; the DNA was not used to check the table's D call, TRBD2. TRBV21-1 is labeled a pseudogene. The sequencing sample was made of CD4+ T cells from PBMCs. The CDR3 DNA is TGTGCCAGCACCCCCGGGCCCTTCCGGGGGGAGCTGTTTTTT. As protein: CASTPGPFRGELFF.